These 26 T cell receptor beta chains share one sample of origin, sequenced in a study of T cells after posttransplantation cyclophosphamide. A marrow graft followed busulfan-fludarabine conditioning, with cyclophosphamide on days +3 and +4. Sequencing used immunoSEQ multiplex PCR; TCRdb keeps in-frame clones, though not all of them. The sample records around 7,000 clones, about 90% being singletons. The material was PBMCs, obtained approximately 1,500 days after allogeneic stem cell transplant with posttransplant cyclophosphamide. The receptors derive from a female patient aged 45 to 65 who received an allogeneic stem cell transplant from a related donor, was CMV-positive, and had no GVHD. Part of the T cell pool may stem from the graft donor.

V gene TRBV7-8 combines with J gene TRBJ2-3; D gene ambiguous. CDR3 size: 15 residues. CDR1 and CDR2 (germline): SGHVS, FQNEAQ. The V end was cut by 1 base, the J end by 2 bases, with 10 bases between. The DNA of the CDR3 is TGTGCCAGCAGCTTAGGTGTCCAGGACACAGATACGCAGTATTTT. Translation: CASSLGVQDTDTQYF.

The J gene is TRBJ2-1, the V gene TRBV7-3; possibly TRBD1 for D (6 bases). Germline V lookup: CDR1 SGHTA, CDR2 FQGTGA. This CDR3 is 15 amino acids long. V gave up 2 bases and J gave up 2 bases, with 10 bases separating them. In nucleotides, the CDR3 is TGTGCCAGCAGCTTACTAGGGGGACCCTACAATGAGCAGTTCTTC. Protein: CASSLLGGPYNEQFF.

The rearrangement links TRBV29-1 to TRBJ2-5, with D perhaps TRBD2 (6 bases). V lost 7 bases to trimming and J lost 2 bases, with 11 bases between them. The CDR3 contains 12 residues. Germline V gene data show CDR1 as SQVTM and CDR2 as ANQGSEA. The CDR3 nucleotides read TGCAGCGCTACGACTAGTCAAGAGACCCAGTACTTC. As protein: CSATTSQETQYF.

The chain has TRBV11-3 and TRBJ2-1; D might be TRBD1 (6 bases). The germline CDR1 and CDR2 sequences are SGHNT and YENEEA. The CDR3 is 15 residues long. Between the trimmed V and J ends, which lost 4 bases and 0 bases, there was a span of 10 bases. In nucleotides, the CDR3 is TGTGCCAGCAGCTACACAGGGAACTCCTACAATGAGCAGTTCTTC. Protein sequence: CASSYTGNSYNEQFF.

The rearrangement uses TRBV5-1 and TRBJ2-5; 8 nucleotides line up with TRBD1. V was pared by 4 bases and J by 5 bases, with 7 bases of the junction left unmatched. This CDR3 region has 14 residues. Germline V lookup: CDR1 SGHRS, CDR2 YFSETQ. CDR3 loop: CASSVTGGLETQYF. CDR3 DNA: TGCGCCAGCAGCGTTACAGGGGGATTGGAGACCCAGTACTTC.

The genes are TRBV6-6 and TRBJ1-5, with 8 bases lining up with TRBD1. V shed 6 bases and J 5 bases; nucleotides not matched to a gene: 6. CDR3 length: 14 amino acids. The germline V gene encodes CDR1 MNHNY and CDR2 SVGAGI (reference sequence). The CDR3 coding sequence is TGTGCCAGCAGCCGCGGGACAGGACATCAGCCCCAGCATTTT. It yields the protein CASSRGTGHQPQHF.

The sample holds one count of this clone. This sequence joins TRBV7-6 and TRBJ2-1, with 13 bases fitting TRBD2. Germline CDR1 is SGHVS and CDR2 is FNYEAQ. V was pared by 5 bases and J by 5 bases, with 9 bases of the junction left unmatched. The CDR3 contains 17 residues. CDR3 region: CASSPIFGLAGDNEQFF. The CDR3 DNA reads TGTGCCAGCAGCCCAATATTTGGACTAGCGGGGGACAATGAGCAGTTCTTC.

V gene TRBV27 combines with J gene TRBJ2-2; the D gene is possibly TRBD1 (5 bases). This CDR3 comprises 15 residues. Germline V CDR1 and CDR2: MNHEY, SMNVEV (reference sequence). Trimming removed 0 bases from V and 3 bases from J, with 8 bases in between. The CDR3 bases are TGTGCCAGCAGTTTATCAGGGGAACACACCGGGGAGCTGTTTTTT. Encoded protein: CASSLSGEHTGELFF.

The chain joins TRBV19 to TRBJ1-1, with a possible D match to TRBD1 (5 bases). This CDR3 has 14 residues. V gave up 7 bases and J gave up 6 bases, with 18 bases separating them. Germline lookup yields CDR1 LNHDA and CDR2 SQIVND (reference sequence). The CDR3 region has the DNA TGTGCCAGTAAGGGGATAGCCCCCGTCGCTGAAGCTTTCTTT. This encodes CASKGIAPVAEAFF.

The V and J genes are TRBV28 and TRBJ1-5; 7 nucleotides align to TRBD1. The CDR3 extends over 16 amino acids. With V trimmed by 1 base and J by 8 bases, 11 bases remained unmatched. CDR1 and CDR2 from the germline V gene are MDHEN and SYDVKM. The CDR3 nucleotides read TGTGCCAGCAGTTTATTCTCGGGAGGGGGCAACAAGCCCCAGCATTTT. Translation gives CASSLFSGGGNKPQHF.

The rearrangement joins TRBV4-1 to TRBJ1-2; 8 bases are a match to TRBD1. The CDR3 has 17 residues. CDR1 is MGHRA and CDR2 is YSYEKL in the germline V gene. Germline trimming cut 0 bases from V and 7 bases from J; bases unmatched to any gene: 13. The CDR3 sequence is CASSQDFLAGGEVGYTF. The CDR3 DNA is TGCGCCAGCAGCCAAGATTTTTTGGCAGGGGGCGAGGTTGGCTACACCTTC.

This sequence joins TRBV5-4 and TRBJ2-7; D is unresolved. V lost 0 bases and J 3 bases, leaving 10 bases between the germline ends. The CDR3 spans 14 residues. Germline-derived CDR1 and CDR2 are SGHNT and YYREEE (reference sequence). CDR3 coding DNA: TGTGCCAGCAGCTTGGGCGACGGGTTCTACGAGCAGTACTTC. Amino acid sequence: CASSLGDGFYEQYF.

The V and J genes are TRBV27 and TRBJ1-4, with 8 bases lining up with TRBD1. V gave up 2 bases and J gave up 5 bases; unmatched junction bases: 4. The length of the CDR3 is 15 residues. Germline V gene lookup returns CDR1 MNHEY and CDR2 SMNVEV (reference sequence). Here the CDR3 reads CASSLETGANEKLFF. The CDR3 DNA is TGTGCCAGCAGTTTAGAGACAGGGGCAAATGAAAAACTGTTTTTT.

This chain joins TRBV19 and TRBJ2-5; TRBD2 matches 9 bases. Germline trimming cut 6 bases from V and 5 bases from J; bases unmatched to any gene: 10. CDR1 LNHDA and CDR2 SQIVND come from the germline V gene (reference sequence). CDR3 length equals 15 residues. CDR3 DNA: TGTGCCAGTAGGGATAGCGGGAGTGGGGTGGAGACCCAGTACTTC. The encoded protein is CASRDSGSGVETQYF.

This rearrangement joins TRBV10-3 to TRBJ1-2, with 9 bases lining up with TRBD1. Germline V gives CDR1 ENHRY, CDR2 SYGVKD. The CDR3 loop spans 13 amino acids. V lost 7 bases to trimming and J lost 6 bases; unmatched junction nucleotides: 6. The CDR3 is CAITGGQGNGYTF. The CDR3 nucleotides read TGTGCCATCACCGGAGGACAGGGGAATGGCTACACCTTC.

The rearrangement links TRBV7-9 to TRBJ2-7; the match to TRBD2 covers 13 bases. The ends lost 3 bases at V and 2 bases at J; junction bases unmatched: 1. CDR1 SEHNR and CDR2 FQNEAQ come from the germline V gene (reference sequence). The CDR3 spans 15 residues. The CDR3 DNA follows: TGTGCCAGCAGCTTCACTAGCGGGAGGGCCTACGAGCAGTACTTC. As protein: CASSFTSGRAYEQYF.

This clone was counted once. The V call is TRBV15, the J call TRBJ2-7; tentative D call: TRBD1 (5 bases). There are 13 residues in the CDR3. Germline V gene lookup returns CDR1 LNHNV and CDR2 YYDKDF (reference sequence). Trimming took 4 bases from V and 4 from J, leaving 11 bases between them. CDR3 in amino acids: CATSMGQRYEQYF. CDR3 DNA sequence: TGTGCCACCAGCATGGGGCAGCGATACGAGCAGTACTTC.

The chain recombines TRBV21-1 with TRBJ1-3; TRBD1 is the table's D call, not checked against the DNA. TRBV21-1 is labeled a pseudogene. This CDR3 region has 16 residues. CDR3 loop: CASSKVRGWAGNTIYF. The CDR3 region has the DNA TGTGCCAGCAGCAAAGTGAGGGGGTGGGCTGGAAACACCATATATTTT.

The genes are TRBV27 and TRBJ1-1; possible D gene TRBD1, 6 bases. CDR3 length equals 17 residues. Germline CDR1 and CDR2: MNHEY and SMNVEV (reference sequence). The ends were cut back, 0 bases at V and 1 base at J, with 15 bases in the middle. CDR3 region: CASSLSMGLTGNTEAFF. The CDR3 nucleotides are TGTGCCAGCAGTTTATCGATGGGTTTGACAGGGAACACTGAAGCTTTCTTT.

The chain links TRBV7-6 to TRBJ2-1; TRBD2 aligns across 10 bases. The CDR3 spans 18 residues. Trimming took 0 bases from V and 3 from J; bases not matched to a gene: 8. Germline-derived CDR1 and CDR2 are SGHVS and FNYEAQ. The CDR3 loop is CASSLAGAAGGHYNEQFF. CDR3 nucleotides: TGTGCCAGCAGCTTAGCTGGAGCAGCGGGAGGGCACTACAATGAGCAGTTCTTC.

V and J are TRBV2 and TRBJ1-2, with 7 bases matching TRBD1. This CDR3 is 12 amino acids long. The V gene end was trimmed by 8 bases and the J gene end by 9 bases; junction bases not matched to a gene: 9. Germline V gives CDR1 SNHLY, CDR2 FYNNEI. The CDR3 region has the DNA TGTGCCAGCGAGGAACAGGGGTTGAGCTACACCTTC. It specifies CASEEQGLSYTF. The full variable domain, its missing parts supplied by reference TRBV2 and TRBJ1-2, is EPEVTQTPSHQVTQMGQEVILRCVPISNHLYFYWYRQILGQKVEFLVSFYNNEISEKSEIFDDQFSVERPDGSNFTLKIRSTKLEDSAMYFCASEEQGLSYTFGSGTRLTVV.

The gene calls are TRBV11-2 and TRBJ2-1; D possibly corresponds to TRBD1 (5 bases). Deletions cut 4 bases from V and 0 bases from J, with 16 bases between. The CDR3 length is 17 residues. Germline V gene sequence: CDR1 SGHAT, CDR2 FQNNGV. The chain's CDR3 is CASSSGTGLSSYNEQFF. The CDR3 nucleotides are TGTGCCAGCAGCTCCGGAACAGGTTTAAGCTCCTACAATGAGCAGTTCTTC.

A word on this clone: A read error may produce the germline difference seen at one junction end. V usage is TRBV2 and J usage is TRBJ2-5; TRBD1 aligns across 9 bases. The germline V gene has CDR1 SNHLY and CDR2 FYNNEI. The CDR3 has 12 residues. The CDR3 DNA is TGTGCCAGCAGTGAAGAGGGGGACAGGGTCAACTTC. Translated, it gives CASSEEGDRVNF.

CDR3 nucleotides: TGTGCCAGCAGTTATATGCTAGCGGGAAATGAGCAGTTCTTC. It translates to CASSYMLAGNEQFF. The chain carries TRBV6-6 and TRBJ2-1; 9 bases match TRBD2. The J segment lost 7 bases and the V segment lost 3 bases, leaving 4 bases of the junction unmatched. Germline-derived CDR1 and CDR2 are MNHNY and SVGAGI (reference sequence). The CDR3 runs 14 residues.

CDR3 nucleotides: TGTGCCAGCAGTTTGGCAGGGTTGATCGATGAGCAGTTCTTC. Protein product: CASSLAGLIDEQFF. The V call is TRBV6-5, the J call TRBJ2-1, with TRBD1 as a possible D gene (5 bases). The germline V gene encodes CDR1 MNHEY and CDR2 SVGAGI. This CDR3 is built from 14 residues. With 4 bases removed from V and 8 bases from J, the gap between germline ends came to 15 bases.

The chain uses TRBV5-1 and TRBJ1-2, with D possibly matching TRBD1 (6 bases). CDR1 and CDR2 (germline): SGHRS, YFSETQ. Trimming cost V 0 bases and J 6 bases, with 9 bases left between them. The CDR3 has 13 residues. CDR3 DNA sequence: TGCGCCAGCAGCTTGGGCGGGGGCGATGGCTACACCTTC. This encodes CASSLGGGDGYTF.